The 17 T cell receptor beta chains below were found in one sample sequenced in a study of Graves' ophthalmopathy and Graves' hyperthyroidism. CDR3 regions of TCR beta were amplified from RNA transcripts. An initial RT-PCR round employing HTBI primers preceded a second-round multiplex PCR. TCRdb re-derived calls from the multiplex PCR reads in MiXCR, one entry per CDR3 protein. The sample consists of around 340,000 distinct CDR3 sequences, roughly 15% of them appearing once. The sequencing input was peripheral blood. The origin of the receptors is an adult man with Graves' ophthalmopathy.

This chain uses TRBV30 with TRBJ2-7; no firm D call. This CDR3 comprises 12 residues. Trimming removed 2 bases at V and 5 bases at J, with 10 bases between. CDR1 and CDR2 from the germline V gene are GTSNPN and SVGIG (reference sequence). Here the CDR3 reads CAWSPRRDEQYF. The CDR3 DNA follows: TGTGCCTGGAGTCCCCGCCGGGACGAGCAGTACTTC.

This clonotype was counted many times. This chain connects TRBV29-1 to TRBJ1-1; maybe TRBD1 (5 bases). CDR1 is SQVTM, CDR2 ANQGSEA, per germline. This CDR3 is built from 15 residues. Deletions cut 3 bases from V and 0 bases from J, with 14 bases between. The CDR3 sequence is CSVDGIQDMNTEAFF. The DNA for the CDR3 is TGCAGCGTTGATGGGATACAGGACATGAACACTGAAGCTTTCTTT.

This clonotype came up many times. The genes are TRBV6-5 and TRBJ2-2; 7 bases are shared with TRBD1. Per germline, CDR1 MNHEY and CDR2 SVGAGI. Unmatched junction bases numbered 4, after V lost 3 bases and J lost 6 bases. This CDR3 contains 14 residues. The CDR3 region is CASSYGQGAGELFF. As DNA, the CDR3 is TGTGCCAGCAGTTATGGCCAGGGGGCCGGGGAGCTGTTTTTT.

Ten or more counts support this clonotype. The chain couples TRBV27 to TRBJ2-5, with no clear D. Trimming pared 3 bases from V and 2 bases from J, leaving 13 bases between. CDR1 MNHEY and CDR2 SMNVEV come from the germline V gene (reference sequence). This CDR3 has 15 residues. The CDR3 bases are TGTGCCAGCAGTTTTGTGGGCAGCGCTCAAGAGACCCAGTACTTC. Translated, it gives CASSFVGSAQETQYF.

This clonotype was seen many times. The chain employs TRBV12-3 or TRBV12-4 and TRBJ1-2; tentative D call: TRBD1 (5 bases). The CDR3 loop spans 13 amino acids. V shed 2 bases and J shed 8 bases, with 12 bases lying between them. The chain's CDR3 is CASSLTGLLGYTF. In DNA, the CDR3 is TGTGCCAGCAGTTTAACGGGGCTGCTCGGCTACACCTTC.

There are many counts of this clonotype. The V and J genes are TRBV20-1 and TRBJ1-2, with TRBD1 as a possible D gene (5 bases). The CDR3 runs to 12 residues. Between the trimmed V and J ends, which lost 5 bases and 2 bases, there was a span of 9 bases. Looked up from germline, CDR1 is DFQATT and CDR2 is SNEGSKA (reference sequence). CDR3 DNA sequence: TGCAGTGCTCGGACACCCAACTATGGCTACACCTTC. This sequence encodes CSARTPNYGYTF.

This clonotype appeared many times. The chain uses TRBV7-3 and TRBJ2-6; D call uncertain. CDR3 length: 14 residues. The V and J ends lost 8 bases and 0 bases respectively, with 8 bases between them. The germline CDR1 and CDR2 sequences are SGHTA and FQGTGA. Written as DNA, the CDR3 is TGTGCCAGCGGTTTCAGCTCTGGGGCCAACGTCCTGACTTTC. It encodes CASGFSSGANVLTF. Full variable domain (missing parts from reference TRBV7-3 and TRBJ2-6): GAGVSQTPSNKVTEKGKYVELRCDPISGHTALYWYRQSLGQGPEFLIYFQGTGAADDSGLPNDRFFAVRPEGSVSTLKIQRTERGDSAVYLCASGFSSGANVLTFGAGSRLTVL.

The chain couples TRBV11-2 to TRBJ2-4, with TRBD1 matching 8 bases. The germline V gene has CDR1 SGHAT and CDR2 FQNNGV. This CDR3 has 13 amino acids. The V gene end was trimmed by 8 bases and the J gene end by 10 bases; junction bases not matched to a gene: 10. The CDR3: CASGGPGTGIQYF. CDR3 in DNA: TGTGCCAGCGGGGGGCCCGGGACAGGTATTCAGTACTTC.

This rearrangement joins TRBV15 to TRBJ2-5; D remains unclear. V lost 5 bases and J lost 5, with 9 bases in between. The CDR3 is made up of 12 amino acids. Germline CDR1 LNHNV, CDR2 YYDKDF (reference sequence). CDR3: CATSVSLETQYF. The DNA for the CDR3 is TGTGCCACCAGCGTAAGTCTGGAGACCCAGTACTTC.

This clonotype was seen repeatedly, ten times or more. The chain joins TRBV7-2 to TRBJ1-6, with a possible D match to TRBD1 (5 bases). V was pared by 0 bases and J by 7 bases, with 25 bases between. The CDR3 totals 20 residues. Germline CDR1 and CDR2: SGHTA and FQGNSA. For the CDR3, the DNA is TGTGCCAGCAGCTTAGCGGTCAGGACACCGAGCCGAAGCGGGAATTCACCCCTCCACTTT. It translates to CASSLAVRTPSRSGNSPLHF. The variable domain in full, with the rest retrieved from reference TRBV7-2 and TRBJ1-6, is GAGVSQSPSNKVTEKGKDVELRCDPISGHTALYWYRQSLGQGLEFLIYFQGNSAPDKSGLPSDRFSAERTGGSVSTLTIQRTQQEDSAVYLCASSLAVRTPSRSGNSPLHFGNGTRLTVT.

This clonotype has ten or more counts. The rearrangement uses TRBV20-1 and TRBJ2-7, with no clear D. In germline, CDR1 is DFQATT, CDR2 SNEGSKA (reference sequence). This CDR3 has 10 amino acids. Trimming pared 1 base from V and 10 bases from J, leaving 8 bases between. This CDR3 is CSARADLQYF. In DNA, the CDR3 is TGCAGTGCTAGAGCTGACCTACAGTACTTC.

In its sample, this clonotype was seen many times. The DNA of the CDR3 is TGTGCCAGCAGTGACCAACGGACAGGGGGAGTAAACGAGCAGTACTTC. This encodes CASSDQRTGGVNEQYF. J is TRBJ2-7 and V is TRBV6-4; 10 nucleotides line up with TRBD1. The V and J ends lost 2 bases and 5 bases, in that order; junction bases with no gene match: 9. The length of the CDR3 is 16 residues. CDR1 is MRHNA, CDR2 SNTAGT, per germline.

This clonotype was recorded many times. V is TRBV18 and J is TRBJ2-5, with TRBD2 matching over 10 bases. This CDR3 contains 18 residues. CDR1 KGHSH and CDR2 LQKENI come from the germline V gene. With 4 bases clipped from V and 0 bases from J, the junction kept 11 bases outside the gene matches. This CDR3 is CASSLILAGGQDQETQYF. The CDR3, as DNA: TGTGCCAGCTCACTTATTTTAGCGGGAGGACAAGACCAAGAGACCCAGTACTTC.

Many counts were recorded for this clonotype. The rearrangement uses TRBV18 and TRBJ1-3; no firm D call. Per germline, CDR1 KGHSH and CDR2 LQKENI. Trimming left V 3 bases short and J 0 bases short, with 9 bases between. This CDR3 has 15 residues. Here the CDR3 reads CASSPTRTSGNTIYF. The CDR3 DNA follows: TGTGCCAGCTCACCCACCAGGACCTCTGGAAACACCATATATTTT.

The V gene is TRBV11-2, the J gene TRBJ1-2; TRBD1 aligns across 7 bases. Germline V gives CDR1 SGHAT, CDR2 FQNNGV. This CDR3 comprises 16 residues. J was trimmed by 7 bases and V by 5 bases; bases with no gene match: 16. The CDR3 protein is CASSPFTGAAGRGYTF. As DNA, the CDR3 is TGTGCCAGCAGCCCTTTTACAGGGGCCGCAGGACGTGGCTACACCTTC.

This clonotype was counted at least ten times. The rearrangement uses TRBV6-5 and TRBJ1-1; D possibly corresponds to TRBD1 (5 bases). CDR1 and CDR2 from the germline V gene are MNHEY and SVGAGI. With 1 base removed from V and 7 bases from J, the gap between germline ends came to 13 bases. This CDR3 spans 14 amino acids. The CDR3 DNA is TGTGCCAGCAGTTACTATGGGGGACGAGATGAAGCTTTCTTT. Protein: CASSYYGGRDEAFF.

This clonotype was detected only a few times. The genes are TRBV7-2 and TRBJ1-5; D is unclear. CDR1 and CDR2 from the germline V gene are SGHTA and FQGNSA. The germline V and J ends were trimmed by 5 bases and 4 bases, with 12 bases remaining between them. The CDR3 is 14 residues long. The CDR3 nucleotides are TGTGCCAGCAGCGTGAACGGGCCAAATCAGCCCCAGCATTTT. This sequence encodes CASSVNGPNQPQHF.